The following is a T cell receptor beta chain sequence with its context. This record belongs to a study of blood T cell repertoires in COVID-19. On the study more broadly: From T cells, B-cell-depleted T cells, or PBMCs came the material, which was cDNA or gDNA.

TCRdb keeps only in-frame clones here, not all; method: immunoSEQ multiplex PCR. The sample holds roughly 10,000 clones; about 88% are singletons and the top ten take about 5.4%. The CDR3 loop spans 14 amino acids. In germline, CDR1 is SGDLS, CDR2 YYNGEE. V gave up 0 bases and J gave up 6 bases, with 12 bases separating them. Sequenced material: peripheral blood. This clonotype was obtained from a human donor in a cohort sampled during active COVID-19. The J gene is TRBJ1-1, the V gene TRBV9, with D perhaps TRBD1 (5 bases). The DNA for the CDR3 is TGTGCCAGCAGCGTAGGGGGGAGGGCCGCTGAAGCTTTCTTT. It translates to CASSVGGRAAEAFF.